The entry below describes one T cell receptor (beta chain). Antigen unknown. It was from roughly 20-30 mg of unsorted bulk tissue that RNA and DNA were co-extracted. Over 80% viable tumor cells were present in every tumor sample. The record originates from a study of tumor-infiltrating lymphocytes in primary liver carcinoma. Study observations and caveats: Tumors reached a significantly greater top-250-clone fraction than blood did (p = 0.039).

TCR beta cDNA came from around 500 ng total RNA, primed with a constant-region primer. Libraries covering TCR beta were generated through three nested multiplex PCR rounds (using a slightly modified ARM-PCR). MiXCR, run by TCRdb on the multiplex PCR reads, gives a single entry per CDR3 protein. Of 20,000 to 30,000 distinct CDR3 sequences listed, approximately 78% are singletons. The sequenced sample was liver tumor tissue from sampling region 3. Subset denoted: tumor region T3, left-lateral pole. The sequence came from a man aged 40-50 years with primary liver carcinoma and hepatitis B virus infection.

The CDR3, as DNA: TGTGCCAGCAGTAAAAGTATCCGGGCCAATGTGCACTTCTTC. The encoded protein is CASSKSIRANVHFF. The chain employs TRBV7-9 and TRBJ2-1; D not certain. V was clipped by 6 bases and J by 16 bases, with 25 bases between them. This CDR3 has 14 amino acids. Germline assignment: CDR1 SEHNR and CDR2 FQNEAQ (reference sequence).